The following is a TCR delta chain sequence with its context. Its specificity is not known. TCRdb reanalyzed the multiplex PCR reads using CATT. The sample includes 93,000 or so delta-chain clones, 0.8% to 1% of them seen just once. This entry comes from a study of γδ T cells in repeated Plasmodium falciparum infection. The overall study: Malian children with intense seasonal malaria exposure were compared with matched Australian children. Sampling occurred at baseline, pre-infection for selected infections, and 21 days post-infection. The study, taken as a whole, reports: Donors in Mali lived in a small rural village, largely one ethnic group.

Gammadelta T cells were flow-sorted from PBMC into Vgamma9/Vdelta2+ and Vdelta2-negative populations for bulk analysis. Losses at the gene ends were 0 bases for V and 3 bases for J; bases not matched to a gene: 6. Germline V gene lookup returns CDR1 GEAIGNYY and CDR2 EKD. The CDR3 sequence is 15 residues long. The sequencing input was gamma-delta T cells from blood. This chain uses TRDV2 with TRDJ1; 7 bases line up with TRDD3. TCRdb gives no J gene; it was assigned here by matching the DNA to germline. The clonotype comes from a pool of human donors (malaria-infected and uninfected, not separated). CDR3 residues: CACDTVSGIPDKLIF. The CDR3, as DNA: TGTGCCTGTGACACCGTCTCCGGGATACCCGATAAACTCATCTTT.